The clone carrying this TCR beta chain has ten or more counts. Its antigen is not known. The V gene end was trimmed by 2 bases and the J gene end by 8 bases; junction bases not matched to a gene: 7. This CDR3 is built from 14 residues. The study excluded patients with other autoimmune diseases, uncontrolled infections, pregnancy or lactation. PBMCs were density-gradient isolated from about 9.6 ml fresh blood. This sample was taken from a study of Graves' ophthalmopathy and Graves' hyperthyroidism. Whole-study results and caveats: Detection in blood was also observed for most expanded thyroid clonotypes above 0.001 frequency.

Amplification of TCR beta CDR3 regions used RNA transcripts. Following a first-round RT-PCR that used HTBI primers, a second-round multiplex PCR was carried out. MiXCR, run by TCRdb on the multiplex PCR reads, gives a single entry per CDR3 protein. The sample has roughly 410,000 distinct CDR3 sequences; less than 20% are singletons. The genes are TRBV12-3 or TRBV12-4 and TRBJ1-2; 8 bases are a match to TRBD1. This receptor was identified in a woman younger than 30 with stable Graves' hyperthyroidism. Sequencing was carried out using peripheral blood. Written as DNA, the CDR3 is TGTGCCAGCAGTTTAACCGGACAGGGCCTCGGCTACACCTTC. Its translation: CASSLTGQGLGYTF.